Listed below are T cell receptor beta chains from one sample, sequenced in a study of shared clonotypes between healthy human individuals. The table came from immunoSEQ multiplex PCR; TCRdb's copy has only in-frame clones and leaves some out. This sample has fewer than 3 million clones, with 92% found just once. The source material was naive CD4+ T cells from PBMCs. The receptors stem from a man younger than 35 in good health. Some clones in this sample may be carry-over from other donors' samples. Each CDR3 is given with its conserved first and last residue. The D gene is left open where the match is weak. Not every row has a clone size; where given, it reads once, few, many or a size class.

abundance | d_gene | j_gene | v_gene | CDR3nt | CDR3aa
- | TRBD2 | TRBJ2-7 | TRBV27 | TGTGCCAGCAGTTTAAGGGGACTAGCGCGGAGCTCCTACGAGCAGTACTTC | CASSLRGLARSSYEQYF
- | TRBD2 | TRBJ2-2 | TRBV9 | TGTGCCAGCAGCGTAGCTGGCGGGAGTGGGGCCGGGGAGCTGTTTTTT | CASSVAGGSGAGELFF
- | TRBD1 | TRBJ1-5 | TRBV19 | TGTGCCAGTAGTATAGTGGGAAGGGGGCGAGTGGTCAATCAGCCCCAGCATTTT | CASSIVGRGRVVNQPQHF
- | TRBD1 | TRBJ2-7 | TRBV27 | TGTGCCAGCAGTTTCCCAAAGGGGGCCCCCTACGAGCAGTACTTC | CASSFPKGAPYEQYF
- | - | TRBJ2-1 | TRBV19 | TGTGCCAGTAGTATCTTCACTCCTGGGCGCAATGAGCAGTTCTTC | CASSIFTPGRNEQFF
- | - | TRBJ2-7 | TRBV20-1 | TGCAGTGCTAGAGTTCGCCACGAGCAGTACTTC | CSARVRHEQYF
- | TRBD2 | TRBJ2-1 | TRBV5-5 | TGTGCCAGCAGCAGCGGGAGCTCCTACAATGAGCAGTTCTTC | CASSSGSSYNEQFF
- | TRBD1 | TRBJ1-5 | TRBV19 | TGTGCCAGTAGTAGAAGACAGGGGGCAGCTTTAGGTAGCAATCAGCCCCAGCATTTT | CASSRRQGAALGSNQPQHF
- | - | TRBJ1-5 | TRBV6-6 | TGTGCCAGCAGTCCCCCAGGGAGGGACAATCAGCCCCAGCATTTT | CASSPPGRDNQPQHF
once | TRBD1 | TRBJ1-5 | TRBV28 | TGTGCCAGCAGATACGGACAGGGGGTTCAGCCCCAGCATTTT | CASRYGQGVQPQHF
- | TRBD2 | TRBJ2-7 | TRBV28 | TGTGCCAGCAGTTTCTCGGGAGGAAGTTTGGAGCAGTACTTC | CASSFSGGSLEQYF
- | TRBD1 | TRBJ2-5 | TRBV7-2 | TGTGCCAGCAGCCACAGGACAGGGGCCGGTCCAGAGACCCAGTACTTC | CASSHRTGAGPETQYF
- | TRBD1 | TRBJ2-3 | TRBV27 | TGTGCCAGCAGTTCCTGGGGGGACAGGGGCACAGATACGCAGTATTTT | CASSSWGDRGTDTQYF
- | - | TRBJ1-1 | TRBV18 | TGTGCCAGCTCACCACTTGGGACCAACACTGAAGCTTTCTTT | CASSPLGTNTEAFF
once | - | TRBJ2-2 | TRBV7-3 | TGTGCCAGCAGCCGGGATTGGAACACCGGGGAGCTGTTTTTT | CASSRDWNTGELFF
- | - | TRBJ2-1 | TRBV7-9 | TGTGCCAGCAGCGCGAACCGAGGCGCCTACAATGAGCAGTTCTTC | CASSANRGAYNEQFF
- | TRBD2 | TRBJ2-1 | TRBV5-1 | TGCGCCAGCAGCTCCCTTGCGGGAGATCTCAATGAGCAGTTCTTC | CASSSLAGDLNEQFF
- | - | TRBJ1-4 | TRBV9 | TGTGCCAGCAGTGACCGACCGACTAATGAAAAACTGTTTTTT | CASSDRPTNEKLFF
- | - | TRBJ2-3 | TRBV7-8 | TGTGCCAGCAGCTTCTCCAGGGCCTCTAGCACAGATACGCAGTATTTT | CASSFSRASSTDTQYF
- | - | TRBJ2-7 | TRBV2 | TGTGCCAGCACCACCGAGGCCCGAATTGGGGAGCAGTACTTC | CASTTEARIGEQYF
- | TRBD1 | TRBJ1-2 | TRBV27 | TGTGCCAGCAGTTTAGACAGGGCTAACTATGGCTACACCTTC | CASSLDRANYGYTF
- | TRBD1 | TRBJ2-7 | TRBV7-2 | TGTGCCAGCAGCTTGGGACAGGGGGCCTACGAGCAGTACTTC | CASSLGQGAYEQYF
- | - | TRBJ2-7 | TRBV5-1 | TGCGCCAGCAGCTTGGTCGGGCAGGGCTCCTACGAGCAGTACTTC | CASSLVGQGSYEQYF
once | - | TRBJ2-2 | TRBV5-1 | TGCGCCAGCAGCTTGGGAGGAGCGGAGGGGGCCGGGGAGCTGTTTTTT | CASSLGGAEGAGELFF
- | - | TRBJ1-5 | TRBV7-9 | TGTGCCAGCAGCCATGGGGGTAATCAGCCCCAGCATTTT | CASSHGGNQPQHF
- | - | TRBJ2-1 | TRBV9 | TGTGCCAGCAGCCCGCTGCGATGGGCGGCCAATGAGCAGTTCTTC | CASSPLRWAANEQFF
- | - | TRBJ2-2 | TRBV9 | TGTGCCAGCAGCGTAGGTGGACAAAACACCGGGGAGCTGTTTTTT | CASSVGGQNTGELFF
- | TRBD2 | TRBJ2-3 | TRBV4-2 | TGTGCCAGCAGCCAACCACCGAGCCCGACTAGCGGGAGAATAGATACGCAGTATTTT | CASSQPPSPTSGRIDTQYF
- | - | TRBJ2-6 | TRBV7-3 | TGTGCCAGCAGACCAGGCGGGGCTGGGGCCAACGTCCTGACTTTC | CASRPGGAGANVLTF
- | - | TRBJ2-1 | TRBV5-4 | TGTGCCAGCAGCTTGACGCAGGGCTCCTACAATGAGCAGTTCTTC | CASSLTQGSYNEQFF
- | - | TRBJ1-5 | TRBV14 | TGTGCCAGCAGCCAGGGGACAAATAGCAATCAGCCCCAGCATTTT | CASSQGTNSNQPQHF
- | TRBD2 | TRBJ2-1 | TRBV7-2 | TGTGCCACACAACCGGGACTAGCGAACCCCCATGAGCAGTTCTTC | CATQPGLANPHEQFF
once | - | TRBJ1-2 | TRBV5-1 | TGCGCCAGCAGCCACGGACAGAACTATGGCTACACCTTC | CASSHGQNYGYTF
- | - | TRBJ1-2 | TRBV30 | TGTGCCTGGGAACCGGCGGGACTGTGGTATGGCTACACCTTC | CAWEPAGLWYGYTF
- | - | TRBJ2-1 | TRBV7-2 | TGTGCCAGCAGCTTTTACTCGCCGCATGAGCAGTTCTTC | CASSFYSPHEQFF
few | TRBD1 | TRBJ1-1 | TRBV30 | TGTGCCTGGATTGGACAGGGCTGGAACACTGAAGCTTTCTTT | CAWIGQGWNTEAFF